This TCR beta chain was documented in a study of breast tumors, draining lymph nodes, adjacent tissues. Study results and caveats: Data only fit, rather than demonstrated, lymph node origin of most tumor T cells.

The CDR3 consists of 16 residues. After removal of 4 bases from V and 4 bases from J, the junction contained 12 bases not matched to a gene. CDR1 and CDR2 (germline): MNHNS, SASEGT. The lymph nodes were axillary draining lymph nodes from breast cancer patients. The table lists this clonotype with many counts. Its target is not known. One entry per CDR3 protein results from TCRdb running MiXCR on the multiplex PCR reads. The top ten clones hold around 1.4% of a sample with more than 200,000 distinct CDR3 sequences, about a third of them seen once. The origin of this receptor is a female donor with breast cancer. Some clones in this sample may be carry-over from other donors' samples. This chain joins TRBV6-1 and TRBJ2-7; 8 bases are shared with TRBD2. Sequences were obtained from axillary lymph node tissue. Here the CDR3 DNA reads TGTGCCAGCAGTGGGGGCGGGACTAGATGGAGGTACGAGCAGTACTTC. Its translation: CASSGGGTRWRYEQYF.